The sequence of this TCR beta chain was determined in a study of blood T cell repertoires in COVID-19. Study-wide context: The United States, Italy and Spain were the sources of the acute and convalescent COVID-19 samples. The cDNA or gDNA used as material had been derived from T cells, B-cell-depleted T cells, or PBMCs.

Sequenced by immunoSEQ multiplex PCR; TCRdb stores in-frame clones only, minus some. The data contain fewer than 400,000 clones, around 85% of them singletons. V was pared by 0 bases and J by 0 bases, with 9 bases between. CDR3 length: 14 residues. Looked up from germline, CDR1 is SQVTM and CDR2 is ANQGSEA. The chain recombines TRBV29-1 with TRBJ2-7; perhaps TRBD1 as D (5 bases). The clonotype originates from a young woman with acute or convalescent COVID-19. Material: peripheral blood. CDR3 DNA sequence: TGCAGCGTTGAAGATCGACAGATCTCCTACGAGCAGTACTTC. Its translation: CSVEDRQISYEQYF.